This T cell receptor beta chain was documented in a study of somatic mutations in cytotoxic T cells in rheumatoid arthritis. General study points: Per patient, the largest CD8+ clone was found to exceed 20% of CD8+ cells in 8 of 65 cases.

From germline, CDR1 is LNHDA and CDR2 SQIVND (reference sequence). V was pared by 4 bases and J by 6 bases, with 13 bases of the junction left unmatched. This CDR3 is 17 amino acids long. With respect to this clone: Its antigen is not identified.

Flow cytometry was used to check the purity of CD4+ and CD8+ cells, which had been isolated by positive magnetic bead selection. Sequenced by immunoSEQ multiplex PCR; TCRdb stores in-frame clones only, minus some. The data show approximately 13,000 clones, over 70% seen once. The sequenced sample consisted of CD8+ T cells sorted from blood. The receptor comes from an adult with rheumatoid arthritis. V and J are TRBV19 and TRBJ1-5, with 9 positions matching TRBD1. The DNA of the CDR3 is TGTGCCAGTAGTACGTTGGGACAGGGATTTTTAGGTCAGCCCCAGCATTTT. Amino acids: CASSTLGQGFLGQPQHF.